This T cell receptor (beta chain) was observed in a study of T cells in Graves' hyperthyroidism and ophthalmopathy. Study-level results: Stable hyperthyroidism was told apart from ophthalmopathy by a model built on 13 V-J features. Clonotypes that were expanded in thyroid above 0.001 mostly appeared in blood too.

RNA transcripts were the template for amplifying TCR beta CDR3 regions. In the first-round RT-PCR of the TCR CDR3, the HTBI primer set was used. TCRdb passed the multiplex PCR reads through MiXCR, listing each CDR3 protein once. The data contain roughly 380,000 distinct CDR3 sequences, around an eighth of them singletons. In this sample, this clonotype turned up a few times. Its antigen is unidentified. In germline, CDR1 is DFQATT, CDR2 SNEGSKA (reference sequence). The junction had 6 bases not matched to a gene; V was cut back by 4 bases and J by 5 bases. This CDR3 comprises 13 residues. The study left out patients who had uncontrolled infection, other autoimmune disease, pregnancy or lactation. The blood sample predates any ophthalmopathy symptoms, coming from first hyperthyroidism diagnosis.

Sample: blood. The source is a man aged 30 to 45 with Graves' hyperthyroidism that later progressed to Graves' ophthalmopathy. The chain is built from TRBV20-1 and TRBJ2-7; 9 nucleotides agree with TRBD1. The CDR3 sequence is CSATGTGYDEQYF. The CDR3 DNA is TGCAGTGCTACCGGGACAGGGTACGACGAGCAGTACTTC.